This T cell receptor (beta chain) was documented in a study of blood T cell repertoires in COVID-19. Overall study: The origin of the acute and convalescent COVID-19 samples was the United States, Italy and Spain.

Some clones are missing from TCRdb's copy, which holds only in-frame ones; the method was immunoSEQ multiplex PCR. The table has some 200,000 clones, 89% seen once; the top ten hold approximately 0.8%. The CDR3 extends over 14 amino acids. After removal of 8 bases from V and 7 bases from J, the junction contained 7 bases not matched to a gene. Germline assignment: CDR1 MDHEN and CDR2 SYDVKM. Sequences were obtained from PBMCs or T cells enriched from blood (not recorded which). The sequence came from a woman in her late teens or twenties who had recovered from COVID-19. The chain recombines TRBV28 with TRBJ2-2, with 10 bases fitting TRBD2. The CDR3 bases are TGTGCCAGCTCGGTAATAGCGGGAGGCGGGGAGCTGTTTTTT. Its protein product is CASSVIAGGGELFF.